The 21 T cell receptor beta chains presented below share a single source sample, sequenced in a study of T cells in Graves' hyperthyroidism and ophthalmopathy. Researchers amplified the TCR beta CDR3 regions from RNA transcripts. The TCR CDR3 first-round RT-PCR relied on the HTBI primer set. TCRdb passed the multiplex PCR reads through MiXCR, listing each CDR3 protein once. The sample includes about 720,000 distinct CDR3 sequences, 18% seen only once; the top ten take around 17%. Material for sequencing was blood. Receptors were obtained from a woman between 50 and 59 years old with Graves' hyperthyroidism that later progressed to Graves' ophthalmopathy.

J is TRBJ1-4 and V is TRBV19, with TRBD1 matching 10 bases. CDR1 is LNHDA, CDR2 SQIVND, per germline (reference sequence). J was trimmed by 8 bases and V by 8 bases; bases with no gene match: 11. This CDR3 is built from 15 residues. The CDR3 DNA reads TGTGCCAGTCAACCCCAGACAGGGGGCACGGAAAAACTGTTTTTT. Protein product: CASQPQTGGTEKLFF.

The chain recombines TRBV6-1 with TRBJ1-2; no definite D call. The V gene's germline CDR1 is MNHNS and CDR2 SASEGT. Between the trimmed V and J ends, which lost 6 bases and 2 bases, there was a span of 7 bases. This CDR3 region has 12 residues. For the CDR3, the DNA is TGTGCCAGCAGAACCAAGAACTATGGCTACACCTTC. Protein product: CASRTKNYGYTF.

This clonotype has at least ten counts. J is TRBJ2-7 and V is TRBV18, with TRBD1 matching over 8 bases. The germline CDR1 and CDR2 sequences are KGHSH and LQKENI. The J segment lost 5 bases and the V segment lost 4 bases, leaving 1 base of the junction unmatched. The CDR3 totals 12 residues. CDR3 coding DNA: TGTGCCAGCTCACAACAGGGGGACGAGCAGTACTTC. Translating it yields CASSQQGDEQYF.

CDR3 bases: TGTGCCAGCAGTTTAACCATCCCATACGAGCAGTACTTC. Encoded protein: CASSLTIPYEQYF. The rearrangement links TRBV28 to TRBJ2-7; D unclear. V lost 2 bases and J lost 4, with 9 bases in between. This CDR3 region has 13 residues. CDR1 is MDHEN, CDR2 SYDVKM, per germline.

This clonotype was found many times. The genes are TRBV7-2 and TRBJ2-1; unclear D gene. Trimming removed 0 bases from V and 0 bases from J, with 9 bases in between. Looked up from germline, CDR1 is SGHTA and CDR2 is FQGNSA. The CDR3 totals 16 residues. The CDR3 protein is CASSLASSSSYNEQFF. The CDR3 nucleotides are TGTGCCAGCAGCTTAGCGAGCAGTAGCTCCTACAATGAGCAGTTCTTC. The full variable domain, its missing parts supplied by reference TRBV7-2 and TRBJ2-1, is GAGVSQSPSNKVTEKGKDVELRCDPISGHTALYWYRQSLGQGLEFLIYFQGNSAPDKSGLPSDRFSAERTGGSVSTLTIQRTQQEDSAVYLCASSLASSSSYNEQFFGPGTRLTVL.

This clonotype was picked up a small number of times. V gene TRBV10-3 combines with J gene TRBJ1-2; 7 bases fit TRBD1. The germline V gene has CDR1 ENHRY and CDR2 SYGVKD. V was pared by 2 bases and J by 4 bases, with 10 bases of the junction left unmatched. There are 16 residues in the CDR3. As DNA, the CDR3 is TGTGCCATCAGTGAGGGTGGAGGGGGCAGACTCTATGGCTACACCTTC. Amino acid sequence: CAISEGGGGRLYGYTF.

This clonotype was detected many times. The CDR3, as DNA: TGTGCCAGCAGGGGGACAGAGACAGGTATGGACACTGAAGCTTTCTTT. This gives the protein CASRGTETGMDTEAFF. The chain joins TRBV2 to TRBJ1-1; 7 bases fit TRBD1. V lost 6 bases and J lost 3; bases outside the gene matches: 13. CDR1 SNHLY and CDR2 FYNNEI come from the germline V gene. This CDR3 has 16 residues.

This clonotype came up a few times. This chain uses TRBV11-2 with TRBJ2-3, with TRBD2 matching over 9 bases. CDR1 SGHAT and CDR2 FQNNGV come from the germline V gene. Trimming cost V 2 bases and J 3 bases; bases outside gene matches: 9. This CDR3 region has 17 residues. CDR3 protein: CASSLLLAGIGTDTQYF. The CDR3 DNA follows: TGTGCCAGCAGCTTATTGCTAGCGGGGATCGGTACAGATACGCAGTATTTT.

There are many counts of this clonotype. This chain joins TRBV7-2 and TRBJ1-4; 9 nucleotides line up with TRBD1. After removal of 0 bases from V and 2 bases from J, the junction contained 13 bases not matched to a gene. This CDR3 region has 20 residues. Germline CDR1 and CDR2: SGHTA and FQGNSA. The DNA of the CDR3 is TGTGCCAGCAGCTTAGCGGAGTTGGGACAGGGATGCCCCACTAATGAAAAACTGTTTTTT. Translated, it gives CASSLAELGQGCPTNEKLFF.

The sample holds a few counts of this clonotype. This sequence joins TRBV4-1 and TRBJ2-4; the D is unclear. The germline V gene encodes CDR1 MGHRA and CDR2 YSYEKL. The CDR3 covers 13 residues. V was pared by 5 bases and J by 5 bases, with 10 bases between. The CDR3 here is CASSLWTENIQYF. CDR3 DNA sequence: TGCGCCAGCAGCTTATGGACGGAAAACATTCAGTACTTC.

V usage is TRBV5-1 and J usage is TRBJ1-3; D ambiguous. The CDR3 runs to 12 residues. Germline CDR1 and CDR2: SGHRS and YFSETQ. V lost 5 bases and J 2 bases, leaving 5 bases between the germline ends. The CDR3 loop reads CASRGTGNTIYF. The CDR3 DNA reads TGCGCCAGCAGGGGGACTGGAAACACCATATATTTT. Full variable domain (remainder filled in from reference TRBV5-1 and TRBJ1-3): KAGVTQTPRYLIKTRGQQVTLSCSPISGHRSVSWYQQTPGQGLQFLFEYFSETQRNKGNFPGRFSGRQFSNSRSEMNVSTLELGDSALYLCASRGTGNTIYFGEGSWLTVV.

This clonotype was observed a handful of times. V usage is TRBV6-8 and J usage is TRBJ1-3; the D gene is possibly TRBD1 (5 bases). CDR3 length equals 17 residues. CDR1 MNHGY and CDR2 SAAAGT come from the germline V gene. Trimming shortened V by 4 bases and J by 0 bases, and 16 bases separated the two germline ends. The CDR3 DNA follows: TGTGCCAGCAGTTCCCTCGGTTGGACATCCTCTGGAAACACCATATATTTT. This gives the protein CASSSLGWTSSGNTIYF.

This clonotype was found a few times. This sequence joins TRBV28 and TRBJ1-2, with unresolved D. Germline-derived CDR1 and CDR2 are MDHEN and SYDVKM. V was pared by 1 base and J by 3 bases, with 12 bases between. This CDR3 comprises 15 residues. The CDR3 is CASSLYREGDYGYTF. The CDR3 DNA sequence: TGTGCCAGCAGTTTATATAGGGAGGGCGACTATGGCTACACCTTC.

This clonotype has at least ten counts. This chain uses TRBV11-2 with TRBJ1-6; possible D gene TRBD1, 6 bases. Germline-derived CDR1 and CDR2 are SGHAT and FQNNGV. V gave up 5 bases and J gave up 7 bases, with 18 bases separating them. The CDR3 is 16 residues long. CDR3 coding DNA: TGTGCCAGCAGCCCTCGGGAGGGGGGACACAATTCACCCCTCCACTTT. Its protein product is CASSPREGGHNSPLHF.

This clonotype came up many times. The chain uses TRBV2 and TRBJ2-3; 12 bases match TRBD2. Germline V CDR1 and CDR2: SNHLY, FYNNEI. V trimming: 6 bases; J trimming: 5 bases; junction bases outside the gene matches: 3. This CDR3 is built from 14 residues. The CDR3 loop is CASRTSGGEDTQYF. DNA of the CDR3: TGTGCCAGCAGGACTAGCGGGGGTGAAGATACGCAGTATTTT.

This chain uses TRBV7-3 with TRBJ1-1, with D possibly TRBD1 on 5 matching bases. The CDR3 is made up of 14 amino acids. The germline V gene encodes CDR1 SGHTA and CDR2 FQGTGA. V lost 5 bases and J 0 bases, leaving 10 bases between the germline ends. This CDR3 reads CASSPTDMNTEAFF. The CDR3, as DNA: TGTGCCAGCAGCCCGACGGACATGAACACTGAAGCTTTCTTT. The whole variable domain, remainder taken from reference TRBV7-3 and TRBJ1-1, is GAGVSQTPSNKVTEKGKYVELRCDPISGHTALYWYRQSLGQGPEFLIYFQGTGAADDSGLPNDRFFAVRPEGSVSTLKIQRTERGDSAVYLCASSPTDMNTEAFFGQGTRLTVV.

This clonotype was counted only a few times. This chain links TRBV6-6 with TRBJ2-1, with a possible D match to TRBD2 (6 bases). With 0 bases removed from V and 12 bases from J, the gap between germline ends came to 12 bases. Germline V gene lookup returns CDR1 MNHNY and CDR2 SVGAGI (reference sequence). The CDR3 length is 13 residues. CDR3 region: CASSYSPEAGQFF. CDR3 DNA sequence: TGTGCCAGCAGTTACTCCCCGGAAGCGGGGCAGTTCTTC.

In its sample, this clonotype was seen a few times. This chain joins TRBV6-1 and TRBJ2-7, with no clear D. The germline gives CDR1 MNHNS, CDR2 SASEGT. CDR3 size: 13 residues. V lost 2 bases, J lost 7 bases, and 12 bases lay in between. CDR3 nucleotide sequence: TGTGCCAGCAGTGAAAGGTGGGCCGAGGAGCAGTACTTC. Protein product: CASSERWAEEQYF.

This sequence joins TRBV10-3 and TRBJ2-1, with 9 nucleotides matching TRBD1. Germline-derived CDR1 and CDR2 are ENHRY and SYGVKD. The CDR3 is 14 residues long. With V trimmed by 9 bases and J by 7 bases, 10 bases remained unmatched. CDR3 protein: CAIEGTGTGNEQFF. CDR3 in DNA: TGTGCCATTGAGGGGACAGGGACGGGGAATGAGCAGTTCTTC.

This clonotype was counted a few times. V gene TRBV20-1 combines with J gene TRBJ2-5; possibly TRBD2 for D (5 bases). Trimming removed 0 bases from V and 7 bases from J, with 12 bases in between. The CDR3 extends over 13 amino acids. Germline CDR1 reads DFQATT; CDR2 reads SNEGSKA (reference sequence). The CDR3 DNA is TGCAGTGCTAGAGATCACCTGGCGGGGACCCAGTACTTC. Its translation: CSARDHLAGTQYF.

A few counts support this clonotype. The rearrangement joins TRBV7-9 to TRBJ2-3; D not resolved. The CDR3 sequence is 14 residues long. From germline, CDR1 is SEHNR and CDR2 FQNEAQ (reference sequence). Trimming removed 0 bases from V and 2 bases from J, with 6 bases in between. CDR3 DNA sequence: TGTGCCAGCAGCTTAGCGGCAGACACAGATACGCAGTATTTT. Its protein is CASSLAADTDTQYF.